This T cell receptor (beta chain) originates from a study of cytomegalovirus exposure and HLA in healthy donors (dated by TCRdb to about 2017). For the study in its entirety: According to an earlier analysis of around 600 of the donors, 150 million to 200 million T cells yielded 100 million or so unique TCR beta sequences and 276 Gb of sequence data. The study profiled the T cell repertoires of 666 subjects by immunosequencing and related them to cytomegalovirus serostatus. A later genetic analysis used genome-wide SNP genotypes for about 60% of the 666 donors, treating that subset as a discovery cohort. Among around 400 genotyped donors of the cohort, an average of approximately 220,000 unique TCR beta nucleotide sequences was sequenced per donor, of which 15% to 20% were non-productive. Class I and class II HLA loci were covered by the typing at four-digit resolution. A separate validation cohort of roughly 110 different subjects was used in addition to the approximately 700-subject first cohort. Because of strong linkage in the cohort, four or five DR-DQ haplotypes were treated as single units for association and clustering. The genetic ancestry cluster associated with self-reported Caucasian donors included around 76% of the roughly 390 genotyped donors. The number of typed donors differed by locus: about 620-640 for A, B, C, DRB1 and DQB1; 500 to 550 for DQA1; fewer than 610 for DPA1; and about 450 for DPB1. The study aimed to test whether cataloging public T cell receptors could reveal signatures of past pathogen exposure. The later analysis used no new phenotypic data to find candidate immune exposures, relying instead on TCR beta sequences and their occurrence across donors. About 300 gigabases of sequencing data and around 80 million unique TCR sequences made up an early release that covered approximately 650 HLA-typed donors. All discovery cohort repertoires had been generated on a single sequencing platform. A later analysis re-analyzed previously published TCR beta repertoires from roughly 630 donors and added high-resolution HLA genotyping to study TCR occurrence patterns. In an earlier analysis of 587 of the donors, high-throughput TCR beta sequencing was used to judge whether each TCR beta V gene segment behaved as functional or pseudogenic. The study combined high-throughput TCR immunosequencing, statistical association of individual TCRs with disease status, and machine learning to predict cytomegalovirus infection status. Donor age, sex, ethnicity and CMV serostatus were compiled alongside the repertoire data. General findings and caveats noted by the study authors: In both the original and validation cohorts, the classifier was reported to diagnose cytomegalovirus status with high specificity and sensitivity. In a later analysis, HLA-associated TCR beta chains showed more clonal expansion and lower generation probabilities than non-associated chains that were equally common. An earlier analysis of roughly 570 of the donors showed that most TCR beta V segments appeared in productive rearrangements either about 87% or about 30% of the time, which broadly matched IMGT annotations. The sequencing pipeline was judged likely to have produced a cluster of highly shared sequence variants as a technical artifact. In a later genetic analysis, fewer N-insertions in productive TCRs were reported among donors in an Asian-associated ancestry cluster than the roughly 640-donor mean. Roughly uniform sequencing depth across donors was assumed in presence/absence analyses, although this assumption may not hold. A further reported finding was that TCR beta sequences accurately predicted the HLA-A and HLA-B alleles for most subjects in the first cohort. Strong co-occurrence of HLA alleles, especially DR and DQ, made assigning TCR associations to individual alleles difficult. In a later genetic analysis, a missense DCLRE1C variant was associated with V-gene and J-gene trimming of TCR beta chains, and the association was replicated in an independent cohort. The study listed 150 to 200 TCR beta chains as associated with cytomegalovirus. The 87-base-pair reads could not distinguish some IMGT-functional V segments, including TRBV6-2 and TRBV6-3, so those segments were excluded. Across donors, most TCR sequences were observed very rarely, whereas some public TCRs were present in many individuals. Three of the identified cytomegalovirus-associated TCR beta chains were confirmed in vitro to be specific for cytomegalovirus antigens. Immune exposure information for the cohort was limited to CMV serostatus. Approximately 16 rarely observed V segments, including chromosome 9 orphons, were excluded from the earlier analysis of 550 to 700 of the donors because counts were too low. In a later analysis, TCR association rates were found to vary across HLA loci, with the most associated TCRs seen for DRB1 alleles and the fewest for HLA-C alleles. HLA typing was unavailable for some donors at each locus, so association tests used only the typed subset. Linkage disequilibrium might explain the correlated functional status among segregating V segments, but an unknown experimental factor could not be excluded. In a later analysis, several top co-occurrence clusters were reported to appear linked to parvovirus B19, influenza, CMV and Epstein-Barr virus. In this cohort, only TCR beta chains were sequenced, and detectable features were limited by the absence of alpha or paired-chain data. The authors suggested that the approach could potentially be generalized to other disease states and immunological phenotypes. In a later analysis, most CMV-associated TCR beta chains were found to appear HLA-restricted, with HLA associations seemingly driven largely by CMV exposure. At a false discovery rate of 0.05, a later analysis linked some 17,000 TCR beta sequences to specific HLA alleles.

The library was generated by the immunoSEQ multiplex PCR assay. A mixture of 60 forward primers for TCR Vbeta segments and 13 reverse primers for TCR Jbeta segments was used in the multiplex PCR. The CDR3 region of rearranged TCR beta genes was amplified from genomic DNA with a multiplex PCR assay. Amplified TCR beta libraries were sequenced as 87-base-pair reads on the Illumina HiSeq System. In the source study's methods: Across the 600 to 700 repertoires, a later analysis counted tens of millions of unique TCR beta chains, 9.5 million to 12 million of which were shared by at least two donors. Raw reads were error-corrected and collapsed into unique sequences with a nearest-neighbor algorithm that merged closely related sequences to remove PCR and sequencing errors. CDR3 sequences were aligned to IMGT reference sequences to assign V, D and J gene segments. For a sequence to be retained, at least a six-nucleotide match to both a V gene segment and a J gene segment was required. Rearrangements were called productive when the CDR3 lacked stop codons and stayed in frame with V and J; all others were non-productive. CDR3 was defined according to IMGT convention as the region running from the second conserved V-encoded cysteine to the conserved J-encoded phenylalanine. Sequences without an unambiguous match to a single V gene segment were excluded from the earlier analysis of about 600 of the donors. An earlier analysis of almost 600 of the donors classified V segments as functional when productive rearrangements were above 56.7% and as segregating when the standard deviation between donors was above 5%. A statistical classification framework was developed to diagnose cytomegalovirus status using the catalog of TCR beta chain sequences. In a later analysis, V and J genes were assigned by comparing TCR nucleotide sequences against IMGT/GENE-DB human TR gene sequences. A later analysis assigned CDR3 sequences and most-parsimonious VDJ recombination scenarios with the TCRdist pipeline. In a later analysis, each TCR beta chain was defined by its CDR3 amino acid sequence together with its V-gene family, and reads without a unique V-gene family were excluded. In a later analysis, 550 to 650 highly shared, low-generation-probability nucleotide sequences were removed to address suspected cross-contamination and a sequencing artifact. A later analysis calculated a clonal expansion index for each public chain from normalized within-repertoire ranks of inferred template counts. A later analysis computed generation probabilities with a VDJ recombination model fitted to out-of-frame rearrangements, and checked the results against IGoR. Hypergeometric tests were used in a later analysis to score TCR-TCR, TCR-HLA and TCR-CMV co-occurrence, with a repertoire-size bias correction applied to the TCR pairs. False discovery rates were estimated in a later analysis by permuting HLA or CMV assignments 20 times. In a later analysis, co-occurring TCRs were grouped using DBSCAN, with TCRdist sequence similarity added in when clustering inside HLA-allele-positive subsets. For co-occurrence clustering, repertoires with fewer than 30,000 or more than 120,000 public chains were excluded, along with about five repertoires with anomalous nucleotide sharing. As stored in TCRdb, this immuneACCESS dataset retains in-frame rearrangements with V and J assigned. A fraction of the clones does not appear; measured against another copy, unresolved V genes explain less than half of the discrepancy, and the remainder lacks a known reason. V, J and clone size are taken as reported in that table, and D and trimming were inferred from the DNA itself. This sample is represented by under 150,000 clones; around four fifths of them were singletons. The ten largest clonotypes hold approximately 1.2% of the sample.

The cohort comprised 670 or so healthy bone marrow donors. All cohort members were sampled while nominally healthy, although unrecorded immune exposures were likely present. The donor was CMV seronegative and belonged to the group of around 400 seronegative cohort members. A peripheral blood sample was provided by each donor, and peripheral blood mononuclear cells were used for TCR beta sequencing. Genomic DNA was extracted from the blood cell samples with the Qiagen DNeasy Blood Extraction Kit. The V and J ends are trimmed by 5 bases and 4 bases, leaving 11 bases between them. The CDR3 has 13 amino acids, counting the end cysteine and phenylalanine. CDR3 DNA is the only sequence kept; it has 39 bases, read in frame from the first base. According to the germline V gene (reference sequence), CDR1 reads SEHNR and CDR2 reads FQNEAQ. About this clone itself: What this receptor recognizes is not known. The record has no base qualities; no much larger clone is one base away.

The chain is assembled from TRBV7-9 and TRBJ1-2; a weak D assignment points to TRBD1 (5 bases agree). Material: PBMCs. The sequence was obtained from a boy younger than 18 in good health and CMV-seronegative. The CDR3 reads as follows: CASSPSGAYGYTF. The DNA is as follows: TGTGCCAGCAGCCCGAGTGGGGCCTATGGCTACACCTTC.